The 4 T cell receptor beta chains below come from one sample, sequenced in a study of blood T cells in healthy people across ages. A J-beta primer mix and a sample-barcoded 5' primer were used in a second PCR of roughly 6 to 12 cycles. TCRdb reprocessed the 5' RACE reads via MiXCR and lists one record per CDR3 protein. The sample holds roughly 2 million distinct CDR3 sequences; around half are singletons and the top ten take 2% to 2.5%. The sample consisted of blood. The receptors here all came from a woman aged 40 to 49 in good health.

The chain uses TRBV3-1 and TRBJ2-2; the D is unclear. V was trimmed by 4 bases and J by 5 bases, leaving 17 bases between them. Germline CDR1 reads LGHDT; CDR2 reads YNNKEL (reference sequence). This CDR3 has 16 amino acids. The CDR3 spells CASSPQAAARTGELFF. Written as DNA, the CDR3 is TGTGCCAGCAGCCCCCAGGCGGCGGCGAGGACCGGGGAGCTGTTTTTT.

This clonotype has just a few counts. The V and J genes are TRBV25-1 and TRBJ2-1, with TRBD1 matching over 10 bases. V dropped 2 bases and J dropped 0; count of bases not matched to a gene: 1. The CDR3 length is 16 residues. The germline CDR1 and CDR2 sequences are MGHDK and SYGVNS. Here the CDR3 DNA reads TGTGCCAGCAGTGAACGGACAGGGGGCTCCTACAATGAGCAGTTCTTC. Protein sequence: CASSERTGGSYNEQFF.

This chain's CDR3 is CASMGQDLLANYGYTF. DNA for the CDR3: TGTGCCAGCATGGGACAGGACCTACTAGCTAACTATGGCTACACCTTC. The chain has TRBV28 and TRBJ1-2; 8 bases line up with TRBD1. The V and J ends lost 7 bases and 0 bases, in that order; junction bases with no gene match: 10. There are 16 residues in the CDR3. Germline CDR1 and CDR2: MDHEN and SYDVKM.

This clonotype has a single count. The chain recombines TRBV4-2 with TRBJ2-6, with D hard to call. Germline V gene sequence: CDR1 LGHNA, CDR2 YNFKEQ. V was trimmed by 0 bases and J by 0 bases, leaving 12 bases between them. The CDR3 totals 18 residues. CDR3 in DNA: TGTGCCAGCAGCCAAGATGTTGACTTTAGCTCTGGGGCCAACGTCCTGACTTTC. This translates into CASSQDVDFSSGANVLTF.